Below are 21 T cell receptor beta chains sequenced from a single sample in a study of T-cell reconstitution after alpha-beta-depleted transplantation in children. Unique molecular identifiers were used to barcode this TCRbeta library. One entry per CDR3 protein, called by TCRdb with MiXCR from the PCR reads. The data contain about 47,000 distinct CDR3 sequences, around 50% of them singletons. The sequencing used peripheral blood, collected before TCRalphabeta/CD19-depleted stem cell transplant. The receptor source for this set is a boy in the first two years of life with SCID, due to receive a stem cell transplant.

The J gene is TRBJ2-1, the V gene TRBV7-9; no reliable D call. Germline assignment: CDR1 SEHNR and CDR2 FQNEAQ (reference sequence). Trimming removed 5 bases at V and 10 bases at J, with 6 bases between. The CDR3 is 10 residues long. The DNA for the CDR3 is TGTGCCAGCAGCGTTAAAGAGCAGTTCTTC. Encoded protein: CASSVKEQFF.

V gene TRBV7-2 combines with J gene TRBJ1-6, with unresolved D. This CDR3 spans 14 amino acids. Germline V lookup: CDR1 SGHTA, CDR2 FQGNSA. The V end was cut by 1 base, the J end by 7 bases, with 8 bases between. The CDR3 DNA reads TGTGCCAGCAGCTTAGAGGTCAGAAATTCACCCCTCCACTTT. As protein: CASSLEVRNSPLHF.

The rearrangement links TRBV12-3 or TRBV12-4 to TRBJ1-1; no clear D gene. There are 12 residues in the CDR3. With 4 bases removed from V and 5 bases from J, the gap between germline ends came to 8 bases. The CDR3 DNA sequence: TGTGCCAGCAGTTATTCGGAGACTGAAGCTTTCTTT. Its translation: CASSYSETEAFF.

V usage is TRBV12-3 or TRBV12-4 and J usage is TRBJ2-7; D unresolved. Trimming stripped 3 bases from V and 3 bases from J, with 15 bases between. This CDR3 comprises 15 residues. As DNA, the CDR3 is TGTGCCAGCAGTTTCCCAGGATCCCCAATCTACGAGCAGTACTTC. Its protein is CASSFPGSPIYEQYF.

This clonotype was counted between two and nine times. This chain joins TRBV9 and TRBJ1-5; D unresolved. Trimming shortened V by 2 bases and J by 3 bases, and 6 bases separated the two germline ends. The CDR3 spans 13 residues. The V gene's germline CDR1 is SGDLS and CDR2 YYNGEE. CDR3 protein: CASSVDVNQPQHF. As DNA, the CDR3 is TGTGCCAGCAGCGTGGACGTCAATCAGCCCCAGCATTTT.

This rearrangement joins TRBV5-1 to TRBJ2-3; the D is unclear. Trimming removed 3 bases from V and 2 bases from J, with 13 bases in between. Germline values: CDR1 SGHRS, CDR2 YFSETQ. This CDR3 spans 15 amino acids. Here the CDR3 DNA reads TGCGCCAGCAGCTCGGCAGAACTCTCCACAGATACGCAGTATTTT. This translates into CASSSAELSTDTQYF.

This clonotype has a count of ten or more. The V and J genes are TRBV6-2 or TRBV6-3 and TRBJ2-1; D unresolved. V was cut by 2 bases and J by 0 bases, with 23 bases left in between. Germline-derived CDR1 and CDR2 are MNHEY and SVGEGT. The CDR3 totals 20 residues. DNA of the CDR3: TGTGCCAGCAGTTACGGGGTCCTTCCATCGACATTAAGCTCCTACAATGAGCAGTTCTTC. This codes for CASSYGVLPSTLSSYNEQFF.

The chain recombines TRBV7-9 with TRBJ2-7; 7 bases align to TRBD1. V lost 1 base and J lost 2; bases outside the gene matches: 2. The CDR3 runs to 14 residues. Per the germline V gene, CDR1 is SEHNR and CDR2 is FQNEAQ (reference sequence). CDR3 bases: TGTGCCAGCAGCTTAGGACAGGGCACCTACGAGCAGTACTTC. The encoded protein is CASSLGQGTYEQYF. Full variable domain (outside the CDR3, taken from reference TRBV7-9 and TRBJ2-7): DTGVSQNPRHKITKRGQNVTFRCDPISEHNRLYWYRQTLGQGPEFLTYFQNEAQLEKSRLLSDRFSAERPKGSFSTLEIQRTEQGDSAMYLCASSLGQGTYEQYFGPGTRLTVT.

The chain links TRBV5-1 to TRBJ2-7; 7 nucleotides agree with TRBD1. The CDR3 contains 15 residues. CDR1 and CDR2 (germline): SGHRS, YFSETQ. V lost 4 bases, J lost 2 bases, and 9 bases stayed unmatched. CDR3 loop: CASSIYRGVAYEQYF. The CDR3 nucleotides read TGCGCCAGCAGCATTTACAGGGGAGTGGCCTACGAGCAGTACTTC.

V is TRBV20-1 and J is TRBJ1-6; D uncertain. The CDR3 runs to 16 residues. Germline CDR1 is DFQATT and CDR2 is SNEGSKA (reference sequence). V was shortened by 2 bases and J by 4 bases, with 15 bases between the two germline ends. CDR3 amino acids: CSARSSKAGYNSPLHF. DNA of the CDR3: TGCAGTGCTAGATCGTCTAAGGCGGGATATAATTCACCCCTCCACTTT.

V usage is TRBV27 and J usage is TRBJ2-7; maybe TRBD2 (5 bases). Trimming pared 5 bases from V and 5 bases from J, leaving 13 bases between. Germline CDR1 and CDR2: MNHEY and SMNVEV (reference sequence). The CDR3 length is 13 residues. For the CDR3, the DNA is TGTGCCAGCAGTATAACTAGGACCCACGAGCAGTACTTC. Encoded protein: CASSITRTHEQYF.

This clonotype was counted a few times. The chain recombines TRBV6-1 with TRBJ2-2; D not certain. The germline V gene encodes CDR1 MNHNS and CDR2 SASEGT. This CDR3 region has 13 residues. The ends were cut back, 1 base at V and 8 bases at J, with 8 bases in the middle. CDR3 nucleotides: TGTGCCAGCAGTGAAGGTGACTGGGGGGAGCTGTTTTTT. Its protein is CASSEGDWGELFF.

This rearrangement joins TRBV20-1 to TRBJ2-1; no firm D call. CDR3 size: 12 residues. The germline V gene has CDR1 DFQATT and CDR2 SNEGSKA (reference sequence). V was shortened by 0 bases and J by 12 bases, with 12 bases between the two germline ends. CDR3 DNA: TGCAGTGCTAGAGATCCCAGTTTAGCGCAGTTCTTC. Its translation is CSARDPSLAQFF.

This chain links TRBV20-1 with TRBJ2-1; D ambiguous. Germline V gene lookup returns CDR1 DFQATT and CDR2 SNEGSKA (reference sequence). The CDR3 contains 12 residues. V lost 6 bases and J lost 4, with 10 bases in between. The chain's CDR3 is CSAPPSYNEQFF. CDR3 DNA: TGCAGTGCCCCACCTTCTTACAATGAGCAGTTCTTC.

This sequence joins TRBV19 and TRBJ1-6; TRBD1 is a possible D gene (6 bases). Trimming pared 9 bases from V and 4 bases from J, leaving 13 bases between. There are 14 residues in the CDR3. Germline V gene data show CDR1 as LNHDA and CDR2 as SQIVND (reference sequence). The CDR3: CASCGTSYNSPLHF. The CDR3 DNA follows: TGTGCCAGCTGCGGGACATCTTATAATTCACCCCTCCACTTT.

The chain joins TRBV6-1 to TRBJ1-2; D is undetermined. CDR1 and CDR2 (germline): MNHNS, SASEGT. V shed 2 bases and J shed 5 bases, with 15 bases lying between them. CDR3 length equals 15 residues. The chain's CDR3 is CASSEMAGSQYGYTF. The CDR3 DNA reads as TGTGCCAGCAGTGAAATGGCAGGTTCGCAGTATGGCTACACCTTC.

The chain couples TRBV12-3 or TRBV12-4 to TRBJ2-5; D possibly corresponds to TRBD2 (5 bases). This CDR3 contains 14 residues. Trimming removed 7 bases from V and 3 bases from J, with 15 bases in between. CDR3 nucleotides: TGTGCCAGCAACGCGCCCGGGGATGAAGAGACCCAGTACTTC. It specifies CASNAPGDEETQYF.

Only one count was recorded for this clonotype. The chain has TRBV5-1 and TRBJ2-1, with D unresolved. V dropped 7 bases and J dropped 7 bases, with 9 bases sitting between them. Germline CDR1 reads SGHRS; CDR2 reads YFSETQ. The CDR3 is made up of 11 amino acids. This CDR3 is CASRVGNEQFF. CDR3 bases: TGCGCCAGCCGCGTTGGGAATGAGCAGTTCTTC.

The chain is built from TRBV10-1 and TRBJ2-2; D call uncertain. Between the trimmed V and J ends, which lost 0 bases and 6 bases, there was a span of 8 bases. Germline CDR1 is WNHNN and CDR2 is SYGVQD (reference sequence). CDR3 length: 14 amino acids. This chain's CDR3 is CASSESAVPGELFF. CDR3 bases: TGCGCCAGCAGTGAGTCGGCGGTGCCCGGGGAGCTGTTTTTT.

The chain has TRBV5-1 and TRBJ2-3; D remains unclear. Germline V gives CDR1 SGHRS, CDR2 YFSETQ. The CDR3 is made up of 15 amino acids. Trimming cost V 0 bases and J 0 bases, with 8 bases left between them. The CDR3 sequence: CASSLAAHSTDTQYF. CDR3 coding DNA: TGCGCCAGCAGCTTGGCGGCCCACAGCACAGATACGCAGTATTTT.

The chain couples TRBV20-1 to TRBJ2-1; 8 bases are a match to TRBD2. Germline CDR1 and CDR2: DFQATT and SNEGSKA (reference sequence). After removal of 1 base from V and 4 bases from J, the junction contained 6 bases not matched to a gene. This CDR3 contains 15 residues. The CDR3 loop reads CSARVLRGGYNEQFF. The CDR3 bases are TGCAGTGCTAGAGTCCTACGGGGGGGTTACAATGAGCAGTTCTTC.